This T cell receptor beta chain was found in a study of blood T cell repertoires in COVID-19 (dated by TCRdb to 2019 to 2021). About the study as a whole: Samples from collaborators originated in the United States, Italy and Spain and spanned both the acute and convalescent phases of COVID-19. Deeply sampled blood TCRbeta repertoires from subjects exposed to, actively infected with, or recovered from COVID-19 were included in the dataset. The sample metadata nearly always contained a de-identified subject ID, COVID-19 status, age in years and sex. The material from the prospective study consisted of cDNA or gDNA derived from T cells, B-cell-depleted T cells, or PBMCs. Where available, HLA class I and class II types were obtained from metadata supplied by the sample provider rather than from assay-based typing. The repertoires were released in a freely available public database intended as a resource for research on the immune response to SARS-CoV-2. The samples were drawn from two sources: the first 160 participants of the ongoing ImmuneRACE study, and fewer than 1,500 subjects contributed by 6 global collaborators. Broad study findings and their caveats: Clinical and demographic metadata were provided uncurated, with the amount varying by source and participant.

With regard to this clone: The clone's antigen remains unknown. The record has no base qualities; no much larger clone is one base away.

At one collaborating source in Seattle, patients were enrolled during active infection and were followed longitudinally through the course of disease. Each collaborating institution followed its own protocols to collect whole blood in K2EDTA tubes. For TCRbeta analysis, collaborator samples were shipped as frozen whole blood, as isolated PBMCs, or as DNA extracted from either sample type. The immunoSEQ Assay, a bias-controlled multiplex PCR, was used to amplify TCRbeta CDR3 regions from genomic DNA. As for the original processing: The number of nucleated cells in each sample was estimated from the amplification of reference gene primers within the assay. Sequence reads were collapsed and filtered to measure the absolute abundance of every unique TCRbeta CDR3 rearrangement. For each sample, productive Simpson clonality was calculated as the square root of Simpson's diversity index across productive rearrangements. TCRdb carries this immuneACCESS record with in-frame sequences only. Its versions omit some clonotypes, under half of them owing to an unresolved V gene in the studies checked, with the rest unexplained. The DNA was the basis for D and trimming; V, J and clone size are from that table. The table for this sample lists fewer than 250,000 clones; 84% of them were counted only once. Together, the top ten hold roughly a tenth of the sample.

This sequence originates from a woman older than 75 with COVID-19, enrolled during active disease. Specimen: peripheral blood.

The CDR3 protein sequence reads: CASRSGSVSGNTIYF. The sequence in DNA is TGTGCCAGCAGATCAGGGTCTGTGTCTGGAAACACCATATATTTT. The V and J genes are TRBV6-5 and TRBJ1-3; the best D guess is TRBD1, with 5 bases matching. The trim is 6 bases for V and 1 base for J, with a gap of 13 bases between the germline ends. From the germline V gene, CDR1 is MNHEY and CDR2 is SVGAGI. The CDR3 runs 15 residues from the cysteine to the phenylalanine. Only the CDR3 portion is preserved as DNA: 45 bases, with reading frame beginning at the first base.